This T cell receptor beta chain derives from a study of T cells in Graves' hyperthyroidism and ophthalmopathy. Turning to the study itself: It was at initial diagnosis, before any treatment, that peripheral blood was collected.

The CDR3 is made up of 16 amino acids. After removal of 4 bases from V and 7 bases from J, the junction contained 6 bases not matched to a gene. Germline V gene lookup returns CDR1 MDHEN and CDR2 SYDVKM. TCR beta CDR3 regions were amplified from RNA transcripts. The TCR CDR3 was amplified in a first-round RT-PCR using the HTBI primer set. TCRdb reanalysed the multiplex PCR reads using MiXCR and keeps one entry per CDR3 protein. The table has some 760,000 distinct CDR3 sequences, about 14% seen once. Exclusion criteria comprised uncontrolled infection, other autoimmune disease, pregnancy or lactation. This clonotype was detected many times.

This clonotype was obtained from a woman between 18 and 29 years old with Graves' hyperthyroidism. The sequenced material came from blood. The rearrangement uses TRBV28 and TRBJ2-1; 14 bases fit TRBD2. Here the CDR3 DNA reads TGTGCCAGCAGTTCTCCGGGACTAGCGGGAGTTAATGAGCAGTTCTTC. Protein sequence: CASSSPGLAGVNEQFF.